A selection of T cell receptor beta chains follows, all from one sample in a study of Graves' ophthalmopathy and Graves' hyperthyroidism. MiXCR, applied by TCRdb to the multiplex PCR reads, yields one record per CDR3 protein. In the table there are 580,000 or so distinct CDR3 sequences, about two fifths of which are singletons. Sequenced input: peripheral blood or thyroid tissue (not recorded which). The receptor source for this set is an adult man with Graves' hyperthyroidism. CDR3s include the opening cysteine and the closing phenylalanine or tryptophan. D genes are given only for firm matches. Not every row has a clone size; where given, it reads once, few, many or a size class.

D	V	J	size	CDR3	DNA
NA	TRBV10-3	TRBJ1-1	many	CAISDLVTGYTEAFF	TGTGCCATCAGTGACCTTGTAACAGGGTACACTGAAGCTTTCTTT
NA	TRBV29-1	TRBJ1-4	many	CSVAGGGEKLFF	TGCAGCGTTGCGGGGGGAGGCGAAAAACTGTTTTTT
NA	TRBV12-5	TRBJ2-5	NA	CGSGLGVIWETQYF	TGTGGGAGTGGTTTGGGAGTGATTTGGGAGACCCAGTACTTC
TRBD2	TRBV7-9	TRBJ2-5	NA	CASSLVGTSGEKKYF	TGTGCCAGCAGCTTAGTCGGGACTAGCGGGGAAAAGAAGTACTTC
TRBD1	TRBV29-1	TRBJ1-6	many	CSVATGVNSPLHF	TGCAGCGTTGCCACAGGGGTAAATTCACCCCTCCACTTT
NA	TRBV20-1	TRBJ1-5	many	CSASNRGASNQPQHF	TGCAGTGCATCTAACCGGGGGGCCAGCAATCAGCCCCAGCATTTT
NA	TRBV6-5	TRBJ1-2	many	CASTSLASYGYTF	TGTGCCAGCACCTCCCTGGCTTCCTATGGCTACACCTTC
NA	TRBV20-1	TRBJ2-2	many	CSAPALGTGELFF	TGCAGTGCCCCTGCCCTAGGGACCGGGGAGCTGTTTTTT
TRBD2	TRBV5-5	TRBJ2-5	few	CASSFIRTSGGLETQYF	TGTGCCAGCAGCTTCATCCGAACTAGCGGGGGGTTAGAGACCCAGTACTTC
TRBD1	TRBV29-1	TRBJ2-5	NA	CSVEPTGGEETQYF	TGCAGCGTTGAACCCACAGGGGGCGAGGAGACCCAGTACTTC
NA	TRBV10-3	TRBJ1-2	once	CAISPGRDTLNYGYTF	TGTGCCATCAGTCCCGGGAGGGACACCTTAAACTATGGCTACACCTTC
TRBD1	TRBV2	TRBJ1-3	NA	CASKDRTANYGYTIYF	TGTGCCAGCAAGGACAGGACCGCTAACTATGGCTACACCATATATTTT
NA	TRBV5-1	TRBJ2-3	few	CASSRGSTDTQYF	TGCGCCAGCAGCCGAGGAAGCACAGATACGCAGTATTTT
NA	TRBV7-2	TRBJ2-2	NA	CASSLDIHPGELFF	TGTGCCAGCAGCTTAGATATTCACCCCGGGGAGCTGTTTTTT
NA	TRBV7-6	TRBJ1-5	NA	CASSLEIEQSNQPRHF	TGTGCCAGCAGCTTAGAAATAGAACAGTCAAATCAGCCCCGGCATTTT
TRBD1	TRBV20-1	TRBJ2-2	NA	CSAPGQGNTGELFF	TGCAGTGCTCCGGGACAGGGGAACACCGGGGAGCTGTTTTTT
NA	TRBV5-5	TRBJ2-3	few	CASSRTGSTDTQYF	TGTGCCAGCAGCCGCACAGGGAGCACAGATACGCAGTATTTT
NA	TRBV29-1	TRBJ1-1	NA	CSANPGALNTEAFF	TGCAGCGCAAACCCCGGGGCATTGAACACTGAAGCTTTCTTT
NA	TRBV5-1	TRBJ2-6	NA	CASSVMGRESGANVLTF	TGCGCCAGCAGCGTGATGGGCAGGGAATCCGGGGCCAACGTCCTGACTTTC
TRBD1	TRBV12-3/TRBV12-4	TRBJ1-1	many	CASSIQGKHAEAFF	TGTGCCAGCAGTATACAGGGGAAGCACGCGGAAGCTTTCTTT
TRBD1	TRBV12-3/TRBV12-4	TRBJ2-3	NA	CASTLQGFTDTQYF	TGTGCCAGCACCCTACAGGGGTTTACAGATACGCAGTATTTT
NA	TRBV7-6	TRBJ2-7	many	CASSLVVSYEQYF	TGTGCCAGCAGCTTAGTGGTCTCCTACGAGCAGTACTTC
TRBD2	TRBV29-1	TRBJ2-5	once	CSVEEGLAGFQETQYF	TGCAGCGTTGAAGAAGGGCTAGCGGGCTTCCAAGAGACCCAGTACTTC
NA	TRBV20-1	TRBJ1-5	few	CSARLPGPLHSNQPQHF	TGCAGTGCTAGGCTCCCGGGGCCCCTCCATAGCAATCAGCCCCAGCATTTT
TRBD2	TRBV29-1	TRBJ2-5	many	CSVAVGEGLLWTQYF	TGCAGCGTTGCAGTAGGGGAGGGCCTCTTATGGACCCAGTACTTC
NA	TRBV10-2	TRBJ1-5	many	CASSESKGGNQPQHF	TGCGCCAGCAGTGAGTCTAAGGGCGGGAATCAGCCCCAGCATTTT
NA	TRBV2	TRBJ2-5	NA	CASSPSSGGREGETQYF	TGTGCCAGCTCACCAAGTTCCGGCGGGCGCGAGGGGGAGACCCAGTACTTC
NA	TRBV7-9	TRBJ1-4	NA	CASSLEAGVGTNEKLFF	TGTGCCAGCAGCTTAGAGGCAGGGGTTGGAACTAATGAAAAACTGTTTTTT
TRBD1	TRBV9	TRBJ1-6	many	CASSVAPRGTGANSPLHF	TGTGCCAGCAGCGTAGCCCCTCGCGGGACAGGGGCTAATTCACCCCTCCACTTT
NA	TRBV7-4	TRBJ1-3	NA	CASSSAVPSSGNTIYF	TGTGCCAGCAGCTCAGCAGTTCCCAGCTCTGGAAACACCATATATTTT
TRBD1	TRBV9	TRBJ2-5	many	CASSPGQGNQETQYF	TGTGCCAGCAGCCCTGGACAGGGCAACCAAGAGACCCAGTACTTC
TRBD2	TRBV19	TRBJ2-1	few	CASSTHPGLSYNEQFF	TGTGCCAGTAGTACACATCCGGGACTATCGTACAATGAGCAGTTCTTC
NA	TRBV7-9	TRBJ1-2	once	CASSLSYGTEGNYGYTF	TGTGCCAGCAGCTTATCCTACGGGACGGAGGGCAACTATGGCTACACCTTC
NA	TRBV28	TRBJ1-5	few	CASSDGGGNQPQHF	TGTGCCAGCAGCGATGGGGGGGGAAATCAGCCCCAGCATTTT
NA	TRBV24-1	TRBJ1-1	few	CATSDRDNGNTEAFF	TGTGCCACCAGTGACCGGGACAACGGGAACACTGAAGCTTTCTTT
TRBD1	TRBV2	TRBJ1-1	many	CASSSPSGQKNTEAFF	TGTGCCAGCAGTTCACCCTCGGGACAGAAGAACACTGAAGCTTTCTTT
TRBD1	TRBV25-1	TRBJ1-2	many	CASSDPGQAYGYTF	TGTGCCAGCAGTGACCCGGGACAGGCCTATGGCTACACCTTC
TRBD1	TRBV18	TRBJ1-1	NA	CASSRQGEEAFF	TGTGCCAGCTCACGACAGGGTGAGGAAGCTTTCTTT
NA	TRBV20-1	TRBJ2-5	many	CSATGAHQETQYF	TGCAGTGCAACCGGGGCCCACCAAGAGACCCAGTACTTC
TRBD2	TRBV9	TRBJ2-2	many	CASSLKALAGYTGELFF	TGTGCCAGCAGCCTCAAGGCCCTAGCGGGATACACCGGGGAGCTGTTTTTT
TRBD2	TRBV18	TRBJ2-5	NA	CASSPGLEGTQYF	TGTGCCAGCTCACCGGGACTAGAAGGGACCCAGTACTTC
NA	TRBV7-2	TRBJ1-1	once	CARATGGHLNTEAFF	TGTGCTAGAGCTACGGGGGGCCACCTGAACACTGAAGCTTTCTTT
TRBD2	TRBV20-1	TRBJ2-5	many	CSARRDYSQETQYF	TGCAGTGCTAGACGGGACTACAGCCAAGAGACCCAGTACTTC
NA	TRBV6-5	TRBJ2-5	NA	CASSYIGAGGETQYF	TGTGCCAGCAGTTATATAGGTGCAGGCGGAGAGACCCAGTACTTC
NA	TRBV19	TRBJ1-2	NA	CASTQEGVGGYTF	TGTGCCAGTACCCAAGAAGGGGTTGGTGGCTACACCTTC
TRBD1	TRBV29-1	TRBJ1-2	few	CSSGQGRIGYTF	TGCAGCAGTGGACAGGGTCGGATAGGCTACACCTTC
NA	TRBV6-1	TRBJ1-5	few	CASSEGEWVQPQHF	TGTGCCAGCAGTGAGGGGGAATGGGTCCAGCCCCAGCATTTT